The 9 T cell receptor beta chains in this list originate from one sample, sequenced in a study of control samples from healthy donors and cancer patients. Clones were read by immunoSEQ multiplex PCR, and TCRdb kept only the in-frame ones, dropping some. The sample lists about 160,000 clones; about 87% were seen once. The sequenced sample consisted of blood. These receptor sequences come from a man under 40 in good health.

The J gene is TRBJ2-2, the V gene TRBV7-9, with D possibly being TRBD2 (6 bases). Trimming stripped 7 bases from V and 2 bases from J, with 11 bases between. The germline V gene encodes CDR1 SEHNR and CDR2 FQNEAQ (reference sequence). The CDR3 covers 14 residues. The CDR3 is CASNAGSNTGELFF. CDR3 DNA sequence: TGTGCCAGCAATGCGGGAAGCAACACCGGGGAGCTGTTTTTT.

V usage is TRBV9 and J usage is TRBJ2-1; D remains ambiguous. CDR3 size: 12 residues. The V end lost 4 bases, the J end lost 6 bases, and 8 bases lay between the germline ends. Germline lookup yields CDR1 SGDLS and CDR2 YYNGEE. The DNA of the CDR3 is TGTGCCAGCAGCTTAACCCTCAATGAGCAGTTCTTC. This sequence encodes CASSLTLNEQFF.

V gene TRBV28 combines with J gene TRBJ1-3; D is perhaps TRBD1 (6 bases). Trimming took off 11 bases at V and 2 bases at J, with 22 bases between the two ends. The germline CDR1 and CDR2 sequences are MDHEN and SYDVKM. The CDR3 extends over 16 amino acids. CDR3 loop: CAVERGGASTGNTIYF. In nucleotides, the CDR3 is TGTGCCGTGGAACGGGGGGGGGCAAGTACTGGAAACACCATATATTTT.

The V gene is TRBV11-2, the J gene TRBJ1-5, with D possibly matching TRBD1 (6 bases). The CDR3 loop spans 16 amino acids. Trimming shortened V by 6 bases and J by 0 bases, and 15 bases separated the two germline ends. The V gene's germline CDR1 is SGHAT and CDR2 FQNNGV. CDR3 coding DNA: TGTGCCAGCAGTCCCGGGGGCGGCTATAGCAATCAGCCCCAGCATTTT. Translation: CASSPGGGYSNQPQHF.

This clone was counted at least ten times. The chain uses TRBV28 and TRBJ2-3; D ambiguous. The CDR3 has 14 residues. Germline CDR1 is MDHEN and CDR2 is SYDVKM. V lost 4 bases and J lost 0, with 8 bases in between. The CDR3, as DNA: TGTGCCAGCAGTTACGGATCTAGCACAGATACGCAGTATTTT. Translation gives CASSYGSSTDTQYF. The whole variable domain, remainder taken from reference TRBV28 and TRBJ2-3, is DVKVTQSSRYLVKRTGEKVFLECVQDMDHENMFWYRQDPGLGLRLIYFSYDVKMKEKGDIPEGYSVSREKKERFSLILESASTNQTSMYLCASSYGSSTDTQYFGPGTRLTVL.

V gene TRBV7-8 combines with J gene TRBJ1-1; D is undetermined. V was shortened by 2 bases and J by 2 bases, with 9 bases between the two germline ends. The CDR3 has 14 residues. Germline CDR1 is SGHVS and CDR2 is FQNEAQ. The CDR3 spells CASSLREFNTEAFF. The CDR3 nucleotides are TGTGCCAGCAGCTTACGGGAATTTAACACTGAAGCTTTCTTT.

For this clone: Other DNA variants within this sample encode the same CDR3. The V and J genes are TRBV7-6 and TRBJ2-2, with 11 bases identical to TRBD2. This CDR3 region has 17 residues. Germline V CDR1 and CDR2: SGHVS, FNYEAQ. V was clipped by 3 bases and J by 2 bases; unmatched bases: 5. In nucleotides, the CDR3 is TGTGCCAGCAGCTTCGACACTAGCGGGAGTAACACCGGGGAGCTGTTTTTT. It translates to CASSFDTSGSNTGELFF.

The chain joins TRBV7-9 to TRBJ2-7; the D gene is possibly TRBD2 (5 bases). CDR3 length: 14 amino acids. In germline, CDR1 is SEHNR, CDR2 FQNEAQ (reference sequence). Trimming took 5 bases from V and 6 from J, leaving 17 bases between them. Written as DNA, the CDR3 is TGTGCCAGCAGCCCCCGGGGAAGAGCAGCCGAGCAGTACTTC. It encodes CASSPRGRAAEQYF. Variable domain in full (rest from reference TRBV7-9 and TRBJ2-7): DTGVSQNPRHKITKRGQNVTFRCDPISEHNRLYWYRQTLGQGPEFLTYFQNEAQLEKSRLLSDRFSAERPKGSFSTLEIQRTEQGDSAMYLCASSPRGRAAEQYFGPGTRLTVT.

The V call is TRBV6-4, the J call TRBJ2-1, with 9 bases matching TRBD2. The CDR3 is made up of 16 amino acids. The ends lost 4 bases at V and 4 bases at J; junction bases unmatched: 8. Germline V CDR1 and CDR2: MRHNA, SNTAGT. The CDR3 protein is CASSAHSGGYYNEQFF. Here the CDR3 DNA reads TGTGCCAGCAGTGCCCATAGCGGGGGATATTACAATGAGCAGTTCTTC.